This T cell receptor (beta chain) comes out of a study of T-cell memory formation after mild COVID-19. Germline CDR1 and CDR2: SEHNR and FQNEAQ (reference sequence). V lost 7 bases and J 5 bases, leaving 17 bases between the germline ends. The CDR3 has 14 amino acids. Whole-study findings and limits: Within pre-infection memory, some responding clones were found, suggesting cross-reactive memory joined.

Remarks on this clonotype: What it recognizes is unknown.

TCRalpha and TCRbeta libraries used 5'RACE with constant-segment primers and UMIs. TCRdb recomputed calls from the 5' RACE reads with MiXCR, one row per CDR3 protein. The data hold 400,000 or so distinct CDR3 sequences, with around 20% observed a single time. The sample consisted of PBMCs or a T cell subset sorted from them (not recorded which). This sequence originates from an adult woman who had mild COVID-19 (a few samples of this study predate the infection). Cell type and time point are not known. The chain uses TRBV7-9 and TRBJ2-5; D may be TRBD1 or TRBD2 (5 bases each). The DNA of the CDR3 is TGTGCCAGCATAAGGGGCGTGCGAGGGGAGACCCAGTACTTC. Translated: CASIRGVRGETQYF.